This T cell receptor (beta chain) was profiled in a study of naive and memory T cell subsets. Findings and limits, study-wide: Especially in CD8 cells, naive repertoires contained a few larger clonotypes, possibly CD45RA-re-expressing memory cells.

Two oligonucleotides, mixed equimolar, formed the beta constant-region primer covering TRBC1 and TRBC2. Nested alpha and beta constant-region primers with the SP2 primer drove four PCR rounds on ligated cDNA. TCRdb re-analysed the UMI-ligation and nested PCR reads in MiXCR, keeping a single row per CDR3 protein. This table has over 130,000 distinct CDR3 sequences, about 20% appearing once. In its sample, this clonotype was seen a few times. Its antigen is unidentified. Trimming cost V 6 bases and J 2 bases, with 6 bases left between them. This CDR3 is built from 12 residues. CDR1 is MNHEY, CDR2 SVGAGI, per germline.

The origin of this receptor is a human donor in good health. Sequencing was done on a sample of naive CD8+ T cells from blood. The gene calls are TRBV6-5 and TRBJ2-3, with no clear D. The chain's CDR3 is CASRDDTDTQYF. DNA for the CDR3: TGTGCCAGCAGGGACGACACAGATACGCAGTATTTT.